This TCR beta chain appears in the sequencing data of a study of PD-1 blockade in mismatch repair-deficient tumors. Here immunoSEQ multiplex PCR was the method, and the copy in TCRdb shows in-frame clones only, minus some. This sample has under 95,000 clones, with about 85% found just once. The CDR3 length is 16 residues. Germline-derived CDR1 and CDR2 are SGDLS and YYNGEE. The V end lost 3 bases, the J end lost 1 base, and 16 bases lay between the germline ends. The sequence was collected from an adult with mismatch repair-deficient cancer. The gene calls are TRBV9 and TRBJ2-5; tentatively, D is TRBD1 (7 bases). Specimen: peripheral blood, collected 12 weeks after starting pembrolizumab. The CDR3 DNA follows: TGTGCCAGCAGCGCCGGGCCAGGGGGAGGCCAAGAGACCCAGTACTTC. Amino acids: CASSAGPGGGQETQYF. Full variable domain (outside the CDR3, taken from reference TRBV9 and TRBJ2-5): DSGVTQTPKHLITATGQRVTLRCSPRSGDLSVYWYQQSLDQGLQFLIQYYNGEERAKGNILERFSAQQFPDLHSELNLSSLELGDSALYFCASSAGPGGGQETQYFGPGTRLLVL.